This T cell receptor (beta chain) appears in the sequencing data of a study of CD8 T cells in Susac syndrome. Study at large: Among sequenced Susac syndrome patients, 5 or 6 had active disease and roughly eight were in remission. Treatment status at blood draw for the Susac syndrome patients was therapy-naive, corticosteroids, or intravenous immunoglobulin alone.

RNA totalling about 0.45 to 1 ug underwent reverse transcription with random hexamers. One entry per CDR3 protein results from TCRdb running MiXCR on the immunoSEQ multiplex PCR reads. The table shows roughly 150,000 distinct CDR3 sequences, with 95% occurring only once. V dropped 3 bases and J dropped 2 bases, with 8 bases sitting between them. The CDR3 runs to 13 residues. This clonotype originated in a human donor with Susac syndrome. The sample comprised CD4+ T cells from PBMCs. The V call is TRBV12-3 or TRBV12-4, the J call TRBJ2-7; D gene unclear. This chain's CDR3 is CASSFGHTYEQYF. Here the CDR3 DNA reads TGTGCCAGCAGTTTCGGGCACACCTACGAGCAGTACTTC.